The entry below describes one TCR beta chain. Its cognate antigen is unknown. Germline V CDR1 and CDR2: SGDLS, YYNGEE. The CDR3 length is 14 residues. The V end lost 0 bases, the J end lost 1 base, and 8 bases lay between the germline ends. TCRdb keeps only in-frame clones here, not all; method: immunoSEQ multiplex PCR. The sample records about 56,000 clones, around nine tenths being singletons. Second doses that came at about 4 or about 12 weeks were put together. The sample is drawn from a study of T cell responses to AZD1222 COVID-19 vaccine. Points from the study as a whole: Spike was spanned by vaccine-associated CD4 TCRs, which were dominant at 160-218 and 743-854. Only six AZD1222 recipients tested seropositive at baseline.

The gene calls are TRBV9 and TRBJ2-7; tentatively, D is TRBD2 (6 bases). The material was peripheral blood, obtained 28 days after the second AZD1222 dose. The source is an adult who received the AZD1222 COVID-19 vaccine. The CDR3 loop reads CASSVDGRSYEQYF. Here the CDR3 DNA reads TGTGCCAGCAGCGTAGACGGGAGATCCTACGAGCAGTACTTC.